This T cell receptor (beta chain) is drawn from a study of blood T cell repertoires in COVID-19 (TCRdb year 2020). With regard to the full study: The collaborator samples originated in the United States, Italy and Spain and spanned the acute and convalescent phases of COVID-19. The prospective study material was composed of cDNA or gDNA derived from T cells, B-cell-depleted T cells, or PBMCs. The samples were drawn from two sources: the first 160 participants of the ongoing ImmuneRACE study, and 950 to 1,500 subjects contributed by 6 global collaborators. HLA class I and class II types, where available, came from metadata supplied by the sample provider rather than from assay-based typing. The repertoires were released in a freely available public database meant as a resource for research on the immune response to SARS-CoV-2. Deeply sampled blood TCRbeta repertoires from subjects exposed to, actively infected with, or recovered from COVID-19 were included in the dataset. Sample metadata almost always included a de-identified subject ID, COVID-19 status, age in years and sex.

Points on this clone: The antigen this receptor binds is unknown. No qualities accompany the bases; no much larger clone lies one base away.

TCRbeta CDR3 regions were amplified from genomic DNA by means of the immunoSEQ Assay, a bias-controlled multiplex PCR. The authors processed their data as follows. The number of nucleated cells in each sample was estimated from the amplification of reference gene primers within the assay. To quantify the absolute abundance of each unique TCRbeta CDR3 rearrangement, sequence reads were collapsed and filtered. For each sample, productive Simpson clonality was calculated as the square root of Simpson's diversity index over productive rearrangements. TCRdb took this table from immuneACCESS and kept in-frame rearrangements with V and J called. Such tables lack part of the clones; where checked against another copy, unresolved V genes explain under half of the gap, and the rest is unexplained. V, J and clone size are those of that table, while D and trimming were read from the DNA. For this sample the table gives hundreds of thousands of clones, of which around 89% were detected only once. About 9.9% of the sample rests with the top ten.

What the work shows at the level of the full study, not this receptor alone: How much clinical and demographic metadata was included differed by source and by participant, and the metadata was provided uncurated.

In the prospective study, participants were roughly 18 to 95 years old, resided in around 25 geographic areas of the United States, and were enrolled through a virtual design. In the prospective study, cohorts were assigned on the basis of participant-reported clinical history obtained from a screening survey and a study questionnaire. ImmuneRACE Cohort 3 recovered participants were defined by two consecutive negative NP/OP PCR tests, healthcare professional clearance, or symptom resolution. Each participant in the prospective study had whole blood, serum and a nasopharyngeal or oropharyngeal swab collected by mobile phlebotomists. Participants in the prospective study had the option to provide additional blood draws and questionnaires over a roughly 2-month period. Prospective study blood samples were shipped either frozen or at room temperature before DNA extraction. The sequencing sample was made of PBMCs or T cells enriched from blood (not recorded which). This TCR derives from a woman aged 40 to 50 who had recovered from COVID-19.

The DNA reads TGCGCCAGCAGCCAGAATGGGGGGGCGCTTGCCTATGGCTACACCTTC. This is translated as CASSQNGGALAYGYTF. The chain is encoded by TRBV5-1 joined to TRBJ1-2, and perhaps TRBD1 as D gene, on 6 matching bases. Trimming at the junction amounts to 4 bases on V and 4 bases on J, and the germline ends lie 20 bases apart. The germline V gene yields SGHRS for CDR1 and YFSETQ for CDR2. The CDR3 contains 16 residues, cysteine and phenylalanine counted. The kept DNA is CDR3 alone, 48 bases in frame from the first base. Here the CDR3 is joined to the reference TRBV5-1 and TRBJ1-2 genes, and the full variable domain is: KAGVTQTPRYLIKTRGQQVTLSCSPISGHRSVSWYQQTPGQGLQFLFEYFSETQRNKGNFPGRFSGRQFSNSRSEMNVSTLELGDSALYLCASSQNGGALAYGYTFGSGTRLTVV.